These 14 T cell receptor beta chains share one sample of origin, sequenced in a study of CD8+ T cells in alopecia areata. As for treatment: oral pan-JAK inhibitor, 5-10 mg twice daily. As the sequencing template, cDNA was produced by extracting RNA and reverse transcribing it. Assay used: immunoSEQ multiplex PCR; TCRdb lists only in-frame clones, some missing. The sample carries about 210,000 clones, more than 30% recorded once. The sequences come from CD4+ T cells sorted from blood, collected between weeks 30 and 35, from a patient treated with tofacitinib. All receptors come from a human donor with alopecia areata.

The J gene is TRBJ2-1, the V gene TRBV15; TRBD2 aligns across 8 bases. CDR1 is LNHNV, CDR2 YYDKDF, per germline (reference sequence). The CDR3 loop spans 15 amino acids. V lost 3 bases, J lost 6 bases, and 7 bases stayed unmatched. The CDR3 is CATSRLAGRANEQFF. CDR3 DNA sequence: TGTGCCACCAGCAGGTTAGCGGGGCGGGCCAATGAGCAGTTCTTC. Full variable domain (missing parts from reference TRBV15 and TRBJ2-1): DAMVIQNPRYQVTQFGKPVTLSCSQTLNHNVMYWYQQKSSQAPKLLFHYYDKDFNNEADTPDNFQSRRPNTSFCFLDIRSPGLGDTAMYLCATSRLAGRANEQFFGPGTRLTVL.

This clone turned up a few times. The chain uses TRBV5-1 and TRBJ1-2; 10 bases map to TRBD1. CDR1 is SGHRS and CDR2 is YFSETQ in the germline V gene. The CDR3 is 17 amino acids. The junction had 13 bases not matched to a gene; V was cut back by 4 bases and J by 4 bases. CDR3 protein: CASSPRDRGPTLYGYTF. The CDR3, as DNA: TGCGCCAGCAGCCCCCGGGACAGGGGTCCTACACTCTATGGCTACACCTTC.

This clone appeared a few times. This chain links TRBV7-9 with TRBJ2-7; tentative D call: TRBD1 (6 bases). The germline V gene has CDR1 SEHNR and CDR2 FQNEAQ (reference sequence). There are 16 residues in the CDR3. V shed 3 bases and J shed 0 bases, with 15 bases lying between them. CDR3 residues: CASSFPRADSSYEQYF. The CDR3 DNA reads as TGTGCCAGCAGCTTCCCGAGGGCGGACAGCTCCTACGAGCAGTACTTC.

The chain uses TRBV4-1 and TRBJ2-6; D is unresolved. The CDR3 runs to 14 residues. The V gene lost 2 bases and the J gene lost 7 bases, with 9 bases spanning the gap. Germline CDR1 MGHRA, CDR2 YSYEKL. The CDR3 reads CASSQLQEANVLTF. The CDR3 DNA reads TGCGCCAGCAGCCAATTACAAGAAGCCAACGTCCTGACTTTC.

This clone has at least ten counts. The sample has other DNA sequences that encode this CDR3 too. The gene calls are TRBV2 and TRBJ1-1; D is uncertain. Germline V gives CDR1 SNHLY, CDR2 FYNNEI. The length of the CDR3 is 12 residues. V was trimmed by 6 bases and J by 2 bases, leaving 7 bases between them. DNA for the CDR3: TGTGCCAGCAGAGCGGGCAACACTGAAGCTTTCTTT. This gives the protein CASRAGNTEAFF.

This clone has only a few counts. The V gene is TRBV10-1, the J gene TRBJ2-7; weak D call: TRBD2 (6 bases). From germline, CDR1 is WNHNN and CDR2 SYGVQD (reference sequence). The V end was cut by 6 bases, the J end by 1 base, with 16 bases between. The CDR3 covers 15 residues. CDR3 protein: CASSPGTPKSYEQYF. DNA for the CDR3: TGCGCCAGCAGCCCAGGGACTCCTAAGTCCTACGAGCAGTACTTC.

V gene TRBV5-1 combines with J gene TRBJ2-1; 7 positions match TRBD1. The CDR3 loop spans 15 amino acids. Trimming cost V 2 bases and J 5 bases; bases outside gene matches: 7. The germline gives CDR1 SGHRS, CDR2 YFSETQ. CDR3 sequence (DNA): TGCGCCAGCAGCTTCAGGACAGGATTTAACAATGAGCAGTTCTTC. This codes for CASSFRTGFNNEQFF. Variable domain in full (rest from reference TRBV5-1 and TRBJ2-1): KAGVTQTPRYLIKTRGQQVTLSCSPISGHRSVSWYQQTPGQGLQFLFEYFSETQRNKGNFPGRFSGRQFSNSRSEMNVSTLELGDSALYLCASSFRTGFNNEQFFGPGTRLTVL.

The V gene is TRBV14, the J gene TRBJ1-2; 7 bases map to TRBD1. The V segment lost 1 base and the J segment 7 bases; nucleotides outside the gene matches: 6. This CDR3 comprises 14 residues. Looked up from germline, CDR1 is SGHDN and CDR2 is FVKESK. The DNA of the CDR3 is TGTGCCAGCAGCCAAGGACAGGGTATAGGTGGCTACACCTTC. Translating gives CASSQGQGIGGYTF.

This chain uses TRBV2 with TRBJ2-3, with D possibly being TRBD1 or TRBD2 (5 bases each). V was trimmed by 5 bases and J by 2 bases, leaving 14 bases between them. CDR3 length equals 15 residues. Germline-derived CDR1 and CDR2 are SNHLY and FYNNEI. CDR3 bases: TGTGCCAGCAGTCCCACGGGGCTTCCCACAGATACGCAGTATTTT. It encodes CASSPTGLPTDTQYF.

This chain uses TRBV7-6 with TRBJ1-2; TRBD1 is a possible D gene (6 bases). In germline, CDR1 is SGHVS, CDR2 FNYEAQ. CDR3 length: 13 amino acids. V was shortened by 1 base and J by 8 bases, with 11 bases between the two germline ends. The CDR3 region is CASSLDQGTGYTF. CDR3 nucleotide sequence: TGTGCCAGCAGCTTAGATCAGGGGACGGGCTACACCTTC.

The chain employs TRBV30 and TRBJ1-2; D unclear. Germline CDR1 and CDR2: GTSNPN and SVGIG (reference sequence). Trimming took off 3 bases at V and 10 bases at J, with 18 bases between the two ends. The CDR3 has 13 amino acids. The CDR3 DNA is TGTGCCTGGAGCCCGATAAACCCCCGGGACTACACCTTC. It specifies CAWSPINPRDYTF.

The chain uses TRBV2 and TRBJ1-1; the D gene is possibly TRBD1 (6 bases). The V end lost 3 bases, the J end lost 4 bases, and 18 bases lay between the germline ends. The CDR3 is 16 residues long. The germline gives CDR1 SNHLY, CDR2 FYNNEI. The CDR3 reads CASSDQGLSLSTEAFF. The CDR3, as DNA: TGTGCCAGCAGTGACCAGGGGCTGAGTTTAAGCACTGAAGCTTTCTTT.

V usage is TRBV5-1 and J usage is TRBJ2-7; either TRBD1 or TRBD2 may fit D (5 bases each). The V end was cut by 0 bases, the J end by 1 base, with 11 bases between. The CDR3 length is 15 residues. Looked up from germline, CDR1 is SGHRS and CDR2 is YFSETQ. The CDR3 reads CASSLAGTFSYEQYF. The CDR3 DNA sequence: TGCGCCAGCAGCTTGGCCGGGACCTTTTCCTACGAGCAGTACTTC.

The J gene is TRBJ2-5, the V gene TRBV30; D gene unclear. There are 12 residues in the CDR3. The V gene's germline CDR1 is GTSNPN and CDR2 SVGIG (reference sequence). V dropped 4 bases and J dropped 0 bases, with 6 bases sitting between them. The CDR3 sequence: CAWTRDQETQYF. The CDR3, as DNA: TGTGCCTGGACCCGGGACCAAGAGACCCAGTACTTC.